This T cell receptor (beta chain) was retrieved from a study of cytomegalovirus exposure and HLA in healthy donors. Turning to the study itself: Drawn from HLA-typed donors, some 80 million unique TCRs were held in an early data release.

This CDR3 has 15 residues. CDR1 is SEHNR and CDR2 is FQNEAQ in the germline V gene (reference sequence). Trimming removed 9 bases at V and 2 bases at J, with 17 bases between. This clone has just a few counts. Its specificity is not known. Researchers ran the PCR with 60 Vbeta and 13 Jbeta primers. The data were produced by immunoSEQ multiplex PCR, yet TCRdb's version contains in-frame clones alone and is incomplete. The top ten clones hold less than 9% of a sample with around 180,000 clones, about four fifths of them seen once. Findings and caveats of the study: TRBV6-2, TRBV6-3 and some other V segments were excluded as indistinguishable. According to the study, around 180 TCR beta chains were cytomegalovirus-associated. What a later analysis showed was that several of the most significant clusters appeared linked to common viral pathogens.

Sample: PBMCs. This chain uses TRBV7-9 with TRBJ1-5, with unresolved D. This sequence originates from a man under 40 in good health and CMV-seropositive. CDR3 loop: CASSSGGLGNQPQHF. CDR3 DNA: TGTGCCAGTTCATCGGGAGGTCTCGGCAATCAGCCCCAGCATTTT.